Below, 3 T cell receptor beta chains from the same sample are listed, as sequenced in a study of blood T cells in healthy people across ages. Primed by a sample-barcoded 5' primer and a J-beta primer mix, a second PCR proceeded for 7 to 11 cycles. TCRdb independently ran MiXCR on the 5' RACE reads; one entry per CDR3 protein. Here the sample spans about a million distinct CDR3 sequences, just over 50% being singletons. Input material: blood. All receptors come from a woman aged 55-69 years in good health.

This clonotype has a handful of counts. Written as DNA, the CDR3 is TGTGCCAGCAGCACGCGAGGGGCCTACTTAAGCTCCTACAATGAGCAGTACTTC. This codes for CASSTRGAYLSSYNEQYF. The V call is TRBV6-2 or TRBV6-3, the J call TRBJ2-1; D tentatively reads TRBD1 or TRBD2 (5 bases each). The J call is uncertain, as TRBJ2-7 better fits the DNA end. The CDR3 is 18 residues long. The V gene's germline CDR1 is MNHEY and CDR2 SVGEGT.

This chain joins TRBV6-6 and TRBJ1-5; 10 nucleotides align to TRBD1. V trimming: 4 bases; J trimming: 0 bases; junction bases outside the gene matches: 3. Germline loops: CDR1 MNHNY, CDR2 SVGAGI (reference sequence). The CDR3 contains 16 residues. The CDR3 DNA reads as TGTGCCAGCAGTTTGGGACAGGGGTTTAGCAATCAGCCCCAGCATTTT. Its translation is CASSLGQGFSNQPQHF.

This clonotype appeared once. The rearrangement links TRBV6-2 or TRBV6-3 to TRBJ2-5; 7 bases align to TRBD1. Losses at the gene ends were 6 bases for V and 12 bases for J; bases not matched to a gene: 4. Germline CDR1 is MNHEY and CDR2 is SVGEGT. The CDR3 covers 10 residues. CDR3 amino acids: CASSSTGEYF. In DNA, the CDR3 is TGTGCCAGCAGCAGCACAGGGGAGTACTTC.